Sequencing of this T cell receptor (beta chain) was carried out in a study of blood T cells in healthy people across ages. Study background: Per two T cells, about one barcoded beta molecule was captured through template switching.

The V end was cut by 7 bases, the J end by 0 bases, with 23 bases between. The CDR3 is made up of 17 amino acids. CDR1 is SQVTM, CDR2 ANQGSEA, per germline. RNA extraction gave at least 6 micrograms of total RNA per sample. A second PCR, run for roughly 7 to 12 cycles, used a sample-barcoded 5' primer plus a J-beta primer mix. MiXCR was run by TCRdb on the 5' RACE reads, yielding one entry per CDR3 protein. The sample shows about 780,000 distinct CDR3 sequences, about half of them seen only once. There are a few counts of this clonotype. The sequenced sample was blood. This sequence was found in a man older than 75 in good health. The chain links TRBV29-1 to TRBJ2-3, with TRBD2 as a possible D gene (6 bases). The CDR3 sequence is CSAFGGRTTSSTDTQYF. As DNA, the CDR3 is TGCAGCGCCTTCGGTGGGAGGACCACCTCTAGCACAGATACGCAGTATTTT.